A single sample gave rise to the 5 T cell receptor beta chains below, sequenced in a study of T cell repertoires in cytomegalovirus infection. TCRdb reprocessed the reads with MiXCR, giving one entry per CDR3 protein. The sample lists about 450,000 distinct CDR3 sequences; roughly a third were seen once. The sample taken for sequencing was PBMCs. The receptors were sampled from a human donor in good health (CMV status not recorded). Some clones in this sample may be carry-over from other donors' samples.

This rearrangement joins TRBV18 to TRBJ1-2; D might be TRBD1 (5 bases). Trimming took off 0 bases at V and 3 bases at J, with 14 bases between the two ends. Germline CDR1 KGHSH, CDR2 LQKENI. The CDR3 is 16 amino acids. CDR3 amino acids: CASSPPAGRADYGYTF. CDR3 DNA sequence: TGTGCCAGCTCACCACCGGCAGGGCGGGCAGACTATGGCTACACCTTC. Variable domain in full (rest from reference TRBV18 and TRBJ1-2): NAGVMQNPRHLVRRRGQEARLRCSPMKGHSHVYWYRQLPEEGLKFMVYLQKENIIDESGMPKERFSAEFPKEGPSILRIQQVVRGDSAAYFCASSPPAGRADYGYTFGSGTRLTVV.

A word on this clonotype: The junction does not match germline at one end; this may be a read error. The J gene is TRBJ2-3, the V gene TRBV4-1, with 13 bases that match TRBD2. There are 16 residues in the CDR3. Germline V lookup: CDR1 MGHRA, CDR2 YSYEKL. This chain's CDR3 is CASSPGTSGVTDTQYF. The CDR3 DNA follows: TGTGCCAGCAGCCCCGGGACTAGCGGGGTCACAGATACGCAGTATTTT.

This clonotype was found many times. The rearrangement joins TRBV5-1 to TRBJ1-1; unclear D gene. V was clipped by 4 bases and J by 6 bases, with 10 bases between them. From germline, CDR1 is SGHRS and CDR2 YFSETQ. The CDR3 sequence is 12 residues long. The CDR3 nucleotides read TGCGCCAGCAGCACCTCCAGCGCTGAAGCTTTCTTT. This codes for CASSTSSAEAFF.

The genes are TRBV4-3 and TRBJ2-2, with D possibly TRBD1 on 5 matching bases. CDR1 is LGHNA and CDR2 is YSLEER in the germline V gene. This CDR3 has 16 residues. Trimming took off 0 bases at V and 6 bases at J, with 14 bases between the two ends. This chain's CDR3 is CASSQDRVSTPGELFF. The CDR3 DNA follows: TGCGCCAGCAGCCAAGACAGGGTCAGCACCCCCGGGGAGCTGTTTTTT.

This clonotype was counted only a few times. The chain combines TRBV12-3 or TRBV12-4 with TRBJ1-6; perhaps TRBD1 as D (6 bases). The V and J ends lost 5 bases and 9 bases respectively, with 17 bases between them. The CDR3 length is 15 residues. The CDR3: CASSVRDTMGSPLHF. CDR3 nucleotide sequence: TGTGCCAGCAGTGTCCGGGACACAATGGGTTCACCCCTCCACTTT.